A selection of T cell receptor beta chains follows, all from one sample in a study of OX40 agonist ivuxolimab in advanced cancers. TCRdb's copy holds only in-frame clones and misses some; the assay was immunoSEQ multiplex PCR. In the table there are around 76,000 clones, about 88% of which are singletons. This specimen was CD4+ or CD8+ T cells sorted from blood, taken in a trial of the OX40 agonist ivuxolimab. The source is an adult with an advanced solid tumor such as melanoma, head and neck, liver or kidney cancer. Both conserved end residues are part of each CDR3. The order of the fields is CDR3 DNA, CDR3 protein, J gene, D gene, V gene, clone size. The D gene is left open where the match is weak. A row's size may be missing; if present it is once, few, many or a size class.

DNA: TGTGCCAGTAGTACCCGCGGCTCTGGAAACACCATATATTTT
CDR3: CASSTRGSGNTIYF
J: TRBJ1-3
D: .
V: TRBV19
size: few

DNA: TGTGCCAGCTCCCCCCTAGCGGGGGGGCACAATGAGCAGTTCTTC
CDR3: CASSPLAGGHNEQFF
J: TRBJ2-1
D: TRBD2
V: TRBV6-1
size: .

DNA: TGTGCCAGCAGCTTCCAACCAGAGACCCAGTACTTC
CDR3: CASSFQPETQYF
J: TRBJ2-5
D: .
V: TRBV5-4
size: .

DNA: TGTGCCACCAGCAGAGCTAAGACTGGCGCGGATACGCAGTATTTT
CDR3: CATSRAKTGADTQYF
J: TRBJ2-3
D: .
V: TRBV15
size: .

DNA: TGTGCCAGCAGCTTAGGAGCGGGACCCCGGGGCGGGGAGCTGTTTTTT
CDR3: CASSLGAGPRGGELFF
J: TRBJ2-2
D: TRBD2
V: TRBV7-8
size: .

DNA: TGTGCCAGCAGCTTAGTGCGGGTGAACACTGAAGCTTTCTTT
CDR3: CASSLVRVNTEAFF
J: TRBJ1-1
D: .
V: TRBV7-8
size: .

DNA: TGTGCCAGCAGCTTAGAGCAACTAAATGAGCAGTTCTTC
CDR3: CASSLEQLNEQFF
J: TRBJ2-1
D: .
V: TRBV11-1
size: once

DNA: TGTGCCATCAGTGAGCCTACAGGGTCTGGAAACACCATATATTTT
CDR3: CAISEPTGSGNTIYF
J: TRBJ1-3
D: .
V: TRBV10-3
size: .

DNA: TGTGCCAGCAGCTTACAGGGCAGGGAGGTCTCGGAGACCCAGTACTTC
CDR3: CASSLQGREVSETQYF
J: TRBJ2-5
D: .
V: TRBV7-9
size: .

DNA: TGTGCCAGCAGTGGCGACAGGAACTACGAGCAGTACTTC
CDR3: CASSGDRNYEQYF
J: TRBJ2-7
D: .
V: TRBV2
size: .

DNA: TGTGCCAGCAGCTTGACCCACGGGGGCCCCTTCGCTGAAGCTTTCTTT
CDR3: CASSLTHGGPFAEAFF
J: TRBJ1-1
D: .
V: TRBV11-1
size: .

DNA: TGTGCCAGCAGCTTTATGCGGGGAGCTGAAGCTTTCTTT
CDR3: CASSFMRGAEAFF
J: TRBJ1-1
D: .
V: TRBV11-3
size: .

DNA: TGTGCCAGCAGAAAACAGGGGGGGGGCTCCTACGAGCAGTACTTC
CDR3: CASRKQGGGSYEQYF
J: TRBJ2-7
D: .
V: TRBV2
size: once

DNA: TGCGCCAGCAGTGGGATGCCGGGACGTGCAGCCTACGAGCAGTACTTC
CDR3: CASSGMPGRAAYEQYF
J: TRBJ2-7
D: .
V: TRBV10-1
size: .

DNA: TGTGCCAGCAGCTTAGGAGGGGGGCGGACCGGGGAGCTGTTTTTT
CDR3: CASSLGGGRTGELFF
J: TRBJ2-2
D: .
V: TRBV7-9
size: .

DNA: TGTGCCAGCAGTTTTCTAGCGGGAGGCCCCACCGGGGAGCTGTTTTTT
CDR3: CASSFLAGGPTGELFF
J: TRBJ2-2
D: TRBD2
V: TRBV27
size: .

DNA: TGTGCCAGCAGCACAGGGTTGTCCTACGAGCAGTACTTC
CDR3: CASSTGLSYEQYF
J: TRBJ2-7
D: .
V: TRBV28
size: .

DNA: TGTGCCACCAACAGGCCTCGTTATAATTCACCCCTCCACTTT
CDR3: CATNRPRYNSPLHF
J: TRBJ1-6
D: .
V: TRBV6-1
size: .